These 13 T cell receptor beta chains were all obtained from the same sample, sequenced in a study of shared clonotypes between healthy human individuals. The method was immunoSEQ multiplex PCR; TCRdb's version includes in-frame clones alone and lacks a portion of them. This table has 520,000 or so clones, more than 65% appearing once. The sample taken for sequencing was PBMCs. The receptors originated from a woman aged 40 to 49 in good health. Some clones in this sample may be carry-over from other donors' samples.

This clone showed up just a few times. The chain joins TRBV2 to TRBJ2-7; D not resolved. The CDR3 covers 12 residues. Trimming took off 11 bases at V and 1 base at J, with 12 bases between the two ends. CDR1 SNHLY and CDR2 FYNNEI come from the germline V gene. CDR3 bases: TGTGCCGGCTTTTCGACGTCCTACGAGCAGTACTTC. Protein: CAGFSTSYEQYF.

The chain combines TRBV5-6 with TRBJ2-2; D unclear. Deletions cut 4 bases from V and 7 bases from J, with 14 bases between. In germline, CDR1 is SGHDT, CDR2 YYEEEE. This CDR3 region has 14 residues. CDR3 coding DNA: TGTGCCAGCAGCCCAGGTCCCCAGGTCGGGGAGCTGTTTTTT. This translates into CASSPGPQVGELFF.

The CDR3 region has the DNA TGTGCCAGCAGTGTTGAACGTTTGGATACGCAGTATTTT. Protein: CASSVERLDTQYF. V is TRBV2 and J is TRBJ2-3; D unresolved. The CDR3 has 13 amino acids. Germline CDR1 and CDR2: SNHLY and FYNNEI. Trimming removed 4 bases from V and 6 bases from J, with 11 bases in between.

The chain carries TRBV18 and TRBJ2-5, with 7 positions matching TRBD2. Germline CDR1 is KGHSH and CDR2 is LQKENI. V shed 4 bases, J shed 2 bases, and the junction held 7 bases outside the gene matches. CDR3 length equals 15 residues. CDR3 DNA: TGTGCCAGCTCACGCGGGGGAAGAGGGCAAGAGACCCAGTACTTC. Translation gives CASSRGGRGQETQYF. The full variable domain, rest sourced from reference TRBV18 and TRBJ2-5, is NAGVMQNPRHLVRRRGQEARLRCSPMKGHSHVYWYRQLPEEGLKFMVYLQKENIIDESGMPKERFSAEFPKEGPSILRIQQVVRGDSAAYFCASSRGGRGQETQYFGPGTRLLVL.

The J gene is TRBJ2-3, the V gene TRBV28; D is undetermined. The CDR3 consists of 12 residues. V was pared by 8 bases and J by 5 bases, with 11 bases between. Germline CDR1 MDHEN, CDR2 SYDVKM. The CDR3 DNA is TGTGCCAGCGGAATATCCCTAGATACGCAGTATTTT. It encodes CASGISLDTQYF.

V and J are TRBV6-5 and TRBJ2-6; D not certain. Germline V gene lookup returns CDR1 MNHEY and CDR2 SVGAGI. CDR3 length: 14 amino acids. V was clipped by 6 bases and J by 2 bases, with 8 bases between them. The CDR3 is CASSENPGANVLTF. The CDR3 nucleotides read TGTGCCAGCAGCGAAAATCCTGGGGCCAACGTCCTGACTTTC.

The chain combines TRBV9 with TRBJ2-5, with 9 nucleotides matching TRBD2. CDR1 and CDR2 (germline): SGDLS, YYNGEE. The V segment lost 1 base and the J segment 5 bases; nucleotides outside the gene matches: 18. CDR3 size: 19 residues. The CDR3 DNA sequence: TGTGCCAGCAGCGTATCGTTTGACTTAGCGGGAGATAAAAGGGAGACCCAGTACTTC. This gives the protein CASSVSFDLAGDKRETQYF.

This clone turned up a few times. A read error may be the cause here, since a much bigger clone is one base away. At the DNA level, this CDR3 is encoded by other sequences in the same sample as well. The rearrangement uses TRBV5-1 and TRBJ1-1; D is undetermined. Germline CDR1 SGHRS, CDR2 YFSETQ. CDR3 length: 14 amino acids. V lost 0 bases and J 0 bases, leaving 6 bases between the germline ends. The CDR3 DNA sequence: TGCGCCAGCAGCTTGGGGGGAATGAACACTGAAGCTTTCTTT. Its translation: CASSLGGMNTEAFF.

The chain uses TRBV21-1 and TRBJ2-7; the table's D call, TRBD2, has no DNA check behind it. TRBV21-1 is marked as a pseudogene. The CDR3 runs 16 residues. The chain's CDR3 is CASSKVRSSGCGEQYF. Written as DNA, the CDR3 is TGTGCCAGCAGCAAAGTAAGGTCTAGCGGATGCGGGGAGCAGTACTTC.

The chain uses TRBV29-1 and TRBJ2-5, with 9 bases matching TRBD1. Germline V CDR1 and CDR2: SQVTM, ANQGSEA. The CDR3 length is 13 residues. V shed 7 bases and J 5 bases; nucleotides not matched to a gene: 8. This CDR3 reads CSARDRVKETQYF. DNA of the CDR3: TGCAGCGCGAGGGACAGGGTAAAGGAGACCCAGTACTTC.

The rearrangement joins TRBV7-3 to TRBJ2-7; D is perhaps TRBD1 or TRBD2 (5 bases each). The CDR3 has 13 amino acids. V was clipped by 2 bases and J by 3 bases, with 8 bases between them. The germline V gene has CDR1 SGHTA and CDR2 FQGTGA. In DNA form, the CDR3 reads TGTGCCAGCAGCTTAGGGGGTCACTACGAGCAGTACTTC. This codes for CASSLGGHYEQYF.

This chain uses TRBV5-1 with TRBJ2-2, with 8 bases that match TRBD1. The CDR3 length is 18 residues. Germline V lookup: CDR1 SGHRS, CDR2 YFSETQ. V lost 0 bases and J lost 4; bases outside the gene matches: 11. The CDR3 sequence is CASSLGPPRGLGTGELFF. In DNA form, the CDR3 reads TGCGCCAGCAGCTTGGGGCCTCCCAGGGGGCTCGGCACCGGGGAGCTGTTTTTT.

The chain is built from TRBV4-3 and TRBJ2-7, with D tentatively TRBD1 (6 bases). V lost 1 base, J lost 7 bases, and 11 bases lay in between. The germline V gene encodes CDR1 LGHNA and CDR2 YSLEER. The CDR3 is made up of 13 amino acids. The CDR3 nucleotides read TGCGCCAGCAGCCAAGGTCAGGGGCGGGAGCAGTACTTC. Translation: CASSQGQGREQYF.